Listed here is a single T cell receptor (beta chain). The CDR3 is 14 residues long. Germline CDR1 and CDR2: MNHNS and SASEGT. Trimming took 4 bases from V and 6 from J, leaving 15 bases between them. The entry originates in a study of vaccination and CD4 T cells after COVID-19. Via MiXCR, TCRdb re-called the PCR reads, giving one row per CDR3 protein. Of tens of thousands of distinct CDR3 sequences listed, around 49% were seen once; the top ten hold about 6%. Time point given: late sampling 161 to 241 days after vaccination in three convalescent patients. This sequence originates from a human donor who had recovered from COVID-19. The rearrangement uses TRBV6-1 and TRBJ1-1, with D perhaps TRBD1 (5 bases). This specimen was CD4+ T cells from blood, taken about 7 months after SARS-CoV-2 vaccination. CDR3 region: CASSGRKGYAEAFF. CDR3 coding DNA: TGTGCCAGCAGTGGACGAAAGGGGTACGCTGAAGCTTTCTTT.